This TCR beta chain derives from a study of metastatic and nonmetastatic thyroid tumors. Trimming shortened V by 0 bases and J by 5 bases, and 5 bases separated the two germline ends. This CDR3 has 12 amino acids. CDR1 MGHRA and CDR2 YSYEKL come from the germline V gene. This clone was counted ten times or more. MiXCR re-clonotyped the PCR reads for TCRdb. The sample holds about 41,000 clones, approximately 10% seen once. All patients were untreated before thyroid surgery. The sequenced sample was blood. The clonotype originates from a female donor with papillary thyroid cancer or a benign thyroid nodule (not recorded which). Some clones in this sample may be carry-over from other donors' samples. The rearrangement links TRBV4-1 to TRBJ2-7; D is unresolved. The CDR3 sequence: CASSQDVNEQYF. The CDR3 nucleotides read TGCGCCAGCAGCCAAGACGTTAACGAGCAGTACTTC.